This T cell receptor beta chain was identified in a study of T cell clonality in common variable immunodeficiency. The CDR3 has 14 residues. CDR1 and CDR2 (germline): SQVTM, ANQGSEA. Study findings and constraints: Shared TCRbeta clones were fewer between CVID subjects than controls.

Sequencing was performed with immunoSEQ multiplex PCR; in TCRdb, only in-frame clones are kept and a portion is missing. The sample has about 81,000 clones, none seen only once. This clone appeared many times. Its cognate antigen is unknown. The observed sequence ends 3 residues before the CDR3 terminus, with the missing tail filled in from the germline J gene. Donors gave roughly 5 to 8 ml heparinized peripheral whole blood. The chain couples TRBV29-1 to TRBJ1-2, with TRBD1 matching over 7 bases. The source is a person aged 18 to 75 in good health. The sample taken for sequencing was peripheral blood mononuclear cells. The CDR3 is CSVRGTAPYGGYTF. The sequenced part of the CDR3 DNA is TGCAGCGTTAGGGGGACAGCGCCCTATGGCGGC. Looking up the rest from reference TRBV29-1 and TRBJ1-2 gives the full variable domain: SAVISQKPSRDICQRGTSLTIQCQVDSQVTMMFWYRQQPGQSLTLIATANQGSEATYESGFVIDKFPISRPNLTFSTLTVSNMSPEDSSIYLCSVRGTAPYGGYTFGSGTRLTVV.